This T cell receptor (beta chain) comes out of a study of regulatory T cells in long-lasting Graves disease. Study overall: Over 5 years on antithyroid drugs plus positive TSH receptor antibodies marked Graves' disease as persistent. Study-wide points: Persistent patients shared more public clonotypes (under 3,000) than newly diagnosed patients (about 1,000). TCR diversity was lower in persistent Graves' patients (versus newly diagnosed ones).

Arm-PCR with iRepertoire HTBI primers amplified the CDR3 regions for these TCR beta libraries. TCRdb passed the multiplex PCR reads through MiXCR, listing each CDR3 protein once. Here the sample spans under 500,000 distinct CDR3 sequences, under 25% being singletons. CDR1 is SGHTA and CDR2 is FQGNSA in the germline V gene. The CDR3 totals 12 residues. The V and J ends lost 1 base and 4 bases respectively, with 2 bases between them. This clonotype was recorded many times. The antigen is undetermined. Sample time point: persistent/refractory GD, antithyroid drugs over 5 years with positive TRAb. The TCR library was prepared using RNA isolated from PBMCs.

The chain uses TRBV7-2 and TRBJ1-5; D is unclear. The sequencing here drew on peripheral blood mononuclear cells (PBMCs), taken when the disease was refractory, from a patient treated with antithyroid drugs. The clonotype comes from a female donor with Graves disease. CDR3 bases: TGTGCCAGCAGCTTAGATAATCAGCCCCAGCATTTT. Its translation is CASSLDNQPQHF.